This T cell receptor beta chain emerged from a study of blood T cell repertoires in COVID-19 (dated by TCRdb to about 2020). Some background on the complete study: Collaborator samples came from the United States, Italy and Spain and covered acute and convalescent phases of COVID-19. Subjects who had been exposed to COVID-19, were actively infected with it, or had recovered from it provided the deeply sampled blood TCRbeta repertoires that made up the dataset. The repertoires were made available in a free public database intended to serve as a resource for research on the immune response to SARS-CoV-2. The material from the prospective study consisted of cDNA or gDNA derived from T cells, B-cell-depleted T cells, or PBMCs. Where HLA class I and class II types were available, the types were taken from metadata supplied by the sample provider, not from assay-based typing. Sample metadata almost always included a de-identified subject ID, COVID-19 status, age in years and sex. The samples were drawn from two sources: the first 160 participants of the ongoing ImmuneRACE study, and some 1,300 subjects contributed by 6 global collaborators.

Study-wide conclusions, independent of this receptor: How much clinical and demographic metadata was included differed by source and by participant, and the metadata was provided uncurated.

Worth noting for this clone: The antigen this receptor binds is unknown. Per-base quality was not reported, and no clone a single base away is much larger than it.

TCRbeta CDR3 regions were amplified from genomic DNA using the immunoSEQ Assay, a bias-controlled multiplex PCR. From the authors' description of their analysis: Within the assay, amplification of reference gene primers was used to estimate how many nucleated cells each sample contained. Sequence reads were collapsed and filtered to measure the absolute abundance of every unique TCRbeta CDR3 rearrangement. For each sample, productive Simpson clonality was calculated as the square root of Simpson's diversity index across productive rearrangements. As stored in TCRdb, this immuneACCESS dataset retains in-frame rearrangements with V and J assigned. A fraction of the clones does not appear; measured against another copy, unresolved V genes explain less than half of the discrepancy, and the remainder lacks a known reason. The DNA gave D and trimming, while V, J and clone size come from that table. The sample table shows hundreds of thousands of clones, and about 89% are seen once. Of the sample, around 6.5% is held by the ten largest clones.

Between the V and J ends, shortened by 6 bases and 7 bases respectively, the junction contains 18 bases. The CDR3 has 15 amino acids, counting the end cysteine and phenylalanine. Just the 45-base CDR3 DNA is kept, in frame starting at base 1. CDR1 and CDR2 are read off the germline V gene as KGHSH and LQKENI. A second Seattle source provided samples from volunteer blood donors who had recovered from COVID-19. The collaborating institutions used their own protocols to collect whole blood in K2EDTA tubes. Collaborator samples were shipped for TCRbeta analysis as frozen whole blood, isolated PBMCs, or DNA extracted from either sample type.

Sequenced material: peripheral blood. The chain employs TRBV18 and TRBJ1-4, with TRBD1 as a weak D call on 6 bases. The clonotype was recovered from a man aged 55 to 70 who had recovered from COVID-19. The sequenced DNA: TGTGCCAGCTCCCCTCCGGACAGATTACTTGAAAAACTGTTTTTT. It specifies CASSPPDRLLEKLFF.